These 3 T cell receptor beta chains share one sample of origin, sequenced in a study of Ad26.COV2.S vaccination and SARS-CoV-2 variants. Sequenced by immunoSEQ multiplex PCR; TCRdb stores in-frame clones only, minus some. The repertoire holds about 680,000 clones, with around 89% as singletons. The treatment here: some 19 received Ad26.COV2.S at low or high dose, single or two shots; roughly five received placebo; per-sample allocation not given. Sampling was done on day 63 after the first vaccine or placebo injection. Sequenced material: peripheral blood, taken in a trial of Ad26.COV2.S vaccine versus placebo. The receptors were sampled from a person between 18 and 59 years old who received the Ad26.COV2.S COVID-19 vaccine or a placebo.

The chain carries TRBV6-5 and TRBJ1-5, with D unresolved. Germline V gene data show CDR1 as MNHEY and CDR2 as SVGAGI. The CDR3 extends over 15 amino acids. Trimming shortened V by 6 bases and J by 1 base, and 13 bases separated the two germline ends. The CDR3 DNA reads as TGTGCCAGCAGCCCCGGGCACCCAAGCAATCAGCCCCAGCATTTT. This gives the protein CASSPGHPSNQPQHF.

The V and J genes are TRBV18 and TRBJ2-5; no definite D call. The CDR3 runs to 14 residues. Trimming pared 3 bases from V and 1 base from J, leaving 9 bases between. The germline V gene has CDR1 KGHSH and CDR2 LQKENI. This chain's CDR3 is CASSPNYAQETQYF. As DNA, the CDR3 is TGTGCCAGCTCACCGAACTACGCCCAAGAGACCCAGTACTTC.

The chain has TRBV7-2 and TRBJ2-5; the D is unclear. The V and J ends lost 5 bases and 3 bases respectively, with 10 bases between them. This CDR3 comprises 13 residues. The germline gives CDR1 SGHTA, CDR2 FQGNSA. The CDR3 sequence: CASSLNWKETQYF. CDR3 coding DNA: TGTGCCAGCAGCCTTAACTGGAAAGAGACCCAGTACTTC.